This T cell receptor beta chain was retrieved from a study of shared clonotypes between healthy human individuals. This table comes from immunoSEQ multiplex PCR, and its TCRdb copy is limited to in-frame clones, with some not included. This table has some 1,600,000 clones, around 98% appearing once. Donors included only healthy HIV-negative adults lacking recent acute infections or vaccinations. Naive CD45RA+ and memory CD45RA-negative subsets were split from CD4+ cells. Study-wide results and limits: Only blood samples were collected, and tissue repertoires likely differ.

This CDR3 comprises 14 residues. With 3 bases clipped from V and 4 bases from J, the junction kept 1 base outside the gene matches. The germline V gene encodes CDR1 SGHNT and CDR2 YENEEA. As regards this clone: Antigen unknown.

This TCR was recovered from a man in his thirties or forties in good health. The V and J genes are TRBV11-3 and TRBJ2-7; TRBD2 aligns across 12 bases. The specimen sequenced was naive CD4+ T cells sorted from blood. Subset of the sample: CD45RA+ positively selected. The CDR3 nucleotides are TGTGCCAGCAGCTTCGGGACTAGCGGGTACGAGCAGTACTTC. Translation gives CASSFGTSGYEQYF.